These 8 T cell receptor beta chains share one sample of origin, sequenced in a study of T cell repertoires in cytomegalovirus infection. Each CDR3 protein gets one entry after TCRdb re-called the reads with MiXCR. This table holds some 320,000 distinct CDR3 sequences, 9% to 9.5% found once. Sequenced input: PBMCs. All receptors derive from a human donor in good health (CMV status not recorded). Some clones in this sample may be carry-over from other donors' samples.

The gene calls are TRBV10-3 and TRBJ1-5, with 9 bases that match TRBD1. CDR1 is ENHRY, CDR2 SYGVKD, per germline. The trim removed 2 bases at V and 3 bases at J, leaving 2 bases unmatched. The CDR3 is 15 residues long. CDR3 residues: CAISEGQGNNQPQHF. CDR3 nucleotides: TGTGCCATCAGTGAGGGACAGGGGAACAATCAGCCCCAGCATTTT.

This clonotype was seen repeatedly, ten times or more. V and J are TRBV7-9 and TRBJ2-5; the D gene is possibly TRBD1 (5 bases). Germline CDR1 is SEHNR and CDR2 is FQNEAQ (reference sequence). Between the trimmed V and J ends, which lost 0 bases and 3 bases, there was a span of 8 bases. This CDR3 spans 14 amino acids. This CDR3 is CASSLAPGKETQYF. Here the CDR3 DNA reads TGTGCCAGCAGCTTAGCCCCAGGGAAAGAGACCCAGTACTTC.

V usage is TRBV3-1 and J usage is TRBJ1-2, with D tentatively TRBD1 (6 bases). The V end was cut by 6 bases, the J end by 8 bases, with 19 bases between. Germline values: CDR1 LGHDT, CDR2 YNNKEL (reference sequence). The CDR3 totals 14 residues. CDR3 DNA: TGTGCCAGCAGTCTTGGACAGCTCCAAGGGGGCTACACCTTC. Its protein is CASSLGQLQGGYTF.

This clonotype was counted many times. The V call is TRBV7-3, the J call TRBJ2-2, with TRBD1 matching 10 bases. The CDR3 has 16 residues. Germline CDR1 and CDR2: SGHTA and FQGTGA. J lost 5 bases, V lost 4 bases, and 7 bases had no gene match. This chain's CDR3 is CASSSRDRGKTGELFF. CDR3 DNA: TGTGCCAGCAGCTCCCGGGACAGGGGAAAAACCGGGGAGCTGTTTTTT.

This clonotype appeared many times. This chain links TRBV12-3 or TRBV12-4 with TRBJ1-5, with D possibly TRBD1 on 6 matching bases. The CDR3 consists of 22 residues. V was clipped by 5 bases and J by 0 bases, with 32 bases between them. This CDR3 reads CASSKRTAFSLGDGYSNQPQHF. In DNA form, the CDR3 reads TGTGCCAGCAGTAAAAGGACAGCGTTCTCCCTAGGGGATGGTTATAGCAATCAGCCCCAGCATTTT.

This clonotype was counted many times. The CDR3 DNA reads as TGTGCCAGCAGCACGGATTACGGGACAGGGCGCGAGCAGTACTTC. Encoded protein: CASSTDYGTGREQYF. The V call is TRBV7-2, the J call TRBJ2-7; 9 bases match TRBD1. V lost 5 bases to trimming and J lost 6 bases; unmatched junction nucleotides: 11. In germline, CDR1 is SGHTA, CDR2 FQGNSA. The CDR3 extends over 15 amino acids.

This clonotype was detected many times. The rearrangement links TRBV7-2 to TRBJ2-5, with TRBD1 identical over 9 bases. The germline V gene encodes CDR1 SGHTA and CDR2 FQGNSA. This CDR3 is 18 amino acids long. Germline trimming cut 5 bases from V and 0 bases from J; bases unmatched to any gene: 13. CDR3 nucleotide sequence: TGTGCCAGCAGCCGGCATCCCGGACAGGGGACCTACCAAGAGACCCAGTACTTC. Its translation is CASSRHPGQGTYQETQYF.

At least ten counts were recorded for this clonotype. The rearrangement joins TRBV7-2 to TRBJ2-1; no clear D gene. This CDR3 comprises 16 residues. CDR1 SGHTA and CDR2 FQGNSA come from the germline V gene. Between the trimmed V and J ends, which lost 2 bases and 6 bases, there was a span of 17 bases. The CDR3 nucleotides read TGTGCCAGCAGCTTATACATCGTTAGTAGGGTCAATGAGCAGTTCTTC. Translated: CASSLYIVSRVNEQFF.